This entry describes one TCR beta chain. The method was immunoSEQ multiplex PCR; TCRdb's version includes in-frame clones alone and lacks a portion of them. The sample carries about 88,000 clones, roughly 88% recorded once. Thawed, overnight-rested PBMC were stained with GMM-loaded CD1B tetramer, viability dye and anti-CD3, then sorted. The CD1B tetramers carried C32 glucose monomycolate purified from Rhodococcus equi. The CDR3 is 14 amino acids. The sample belongs to a study of T cells in tuberculosis. Study-level background: The T cells targeted glucose monomycolate, a mycobacterial lipid, via CD1B.

The TCR comes from an adult woman with latent tuberculosis. Material for sequencing was CD1b-GMM tetramer-negative cells sorted from PBMCs. The chain links TRBV1 to TRBJ2-3; the table's D call of TRBD2 was not tested on the DNA. TRBV1 is a recognized pseudogene. The CDR3 loop is CTSSPASGDDTQYF. The CDR3 DNA reads as TGCACCAGCAGCCCGGCTAGCGGGGATGATACGCAGTATTTT.